These 14 T cell receptor beta chains came from one sample sequenced in a study of CD8 T cells in ankylosing spondylitis. Overall study results and limits: Among TCR beta sequences, a motif of several highly homologous variants appeared characteristic of ankylosing spondylitis blood.

TCRdb re-called the 5' RACE reads through MiXCR, storing one row per CDR3 protein. The sample records about 540,000 distinct CDR3 sequences, more than 9.5% being singletons. These receptors are not linked to any known antigen. The sequenced material came from blood, either unsorted or a sorted T cell fraction (not recorded which). The receptors were gathered from a male donor with ankylosing spondylitis.

This clonotype came up a few times. The V and J genes are TRBV5-5 and TRBJ2-3; TRBD2 agrees at 9 bases. J was trimmed by 2 bases and V by 2 bases; bases with no gene match: 9. Germline CDR1 SGHKS, CDR2 YYEKEE (reference sequence). The CDR3 covers 17 residues. CDR3 nucleotides: TGTGCCAGCAGCTTCCCTCCTAGCGGGATTTTCACAGATACGCAGTATTTT. Protein product: CASSFPPSGIFTDTQYF.

The V and J genes are TRBV9 and TRBJ1-1; tentatively, D is TRBD1 (5 bases). Per the germline V gene, CDR1 is SGDLS and CDR2 is YYNGEE. V dropped 6 bases and J dropped 2 bases, with 17 bases sitting between them. The CDR3 consists of 15 residues. In DNA form, the CDR3 reads TGTGCCAGCAAGCCTCGAAGGGGTGGTAACACTGAAGCTTTCTTT. It yields the protein CASKPRRGGNTEAFF.

This chain uses TRBV6-1 with TRBJ2-5; the match to TRBD2 covers 12 bases. In germline, CDR1 is MNHNS, CDR2 SASEGT. The V segment lost 5 bases and the J segment 4 bases; nucleotides outside the gene matches: 14. CDR3 length: 18 amino acids. CDR3 region: CASSPGGTGLAGLETQYF. CDR3 bases: TGTGCCAGCAGTCCAGGGGGCACCGGACTAGCGGGACTAGAGACCCAGTACTTC.

The CDR3 loop is CASSLGRAGGYTF. DNA of the CDR3: TGCGCCAGCAGCTTGGGTCGGGCCGGAGGCTACACCTTC. The V gene is TRBV5-1, the J gene TRBJ1-2, with D hard to call. V was cut by 0 bases and J by 8 bases, with 11 bases left in between. CDR1 is SGHRS, CDR2 YFSETQ, per germline. The CDR3 sequence is 13 residues long.

This clonotype appeared many times. The chain has TRBV29-1 and TRBJ2-1; D may be TRBD1 (6 bases). The length of the CDR3 is 10 residues. The germline V gene encodes CDR1 SQVTM and CDR2 ANQGSEA. With 7 bases removed from V and 5 bases from J, the gap between germline ends came to 6 bases. The CDR3 spells CSAGDNEQFF. The CDR3 nucleotides are TGCAGCGCAGGGGACAATGAGCAGTTCTTC.

This clonotype showed up just a few times. The chain employs TRBV25-1 and TRBJ2-2, with D unclear. CDR3 length equals 14 residues. The germline gives CDR1 MGHDK, CDR2 SYGVNS. Trimming shortened V by 2 bases and J by 3 bases, and 7 bases separated the two germline ends. The DNA for the CDR3 is TGTGCCAGCAGTGAAGTCAGTCACACCGGGGAGCTGTTTTTT. Protein sequence: CASSEVSHTGELFF.

This clonotype was detected a few times. The genes are TRBV5-1 and TRBJ2-2; TRBD1 is a possible D gene (6 bases). Germline V gene lookup returns CDR1 SGHRS and CDR2 YFSETQ. V lost 5 bases and J lost 6, with 17 bases in between. The CDR3 runs 15 residues. The CDR3 region has the DNA TGCGCCAGCAGTCCAGGACAGTACAGTCCCGGGGAGCTGTTTTTT. Protein sequence: CASSPGQYSPGELFF.

The chain is built from TRBV2 and TRBJ2-1, with D tentatively TRBD1 (5 bases). CDR1 is SNHLY, CDR2 FYNNEI, per germline. Trimming left V 8 bases short and J 4 bases short, with 9 bases between. The CDR3 covers 12 residues. The DNA for the CDR3 is TGTGCCAGCGGGGCCCCATACAATGAGCAGTTCTTC. This encodes CASGAPYNEQFF.

This clonotype was picked up many times. The chain is built from TRBV10-3 and TRBJ2-7, with D maybe TRBD2 (5 bases). The germline V and J ends were trimmed by 2 bases and 5 bases, with 7 bases remaining between them. The CDR3 length is 12 residues. Germline lookup yields CDR1 ENHRY and CDR2 SYGVKD. Here the CDR3 DNA reads TGTGCCATCAGTGAGGAGGGTAACGAGCAGTACTTC. Protein sequence: CAISEEGNEQYF.

The chain is built from TRBV30 and TRBJ2-2, with 9 positions matching TRBD2. V trimming: 4 bases; J trimming: 1 base; junction bases outside the gene matches: 4. CDR1 is GTSNPN and CDR2 is SVGIG in the germline V gene (reference sequence). The CDR3 runs to 15 residues. DNA for the CDR3: TGTGCCTGGATTCTAGCGGGAAAGAACACCGGGGAGCTGTTTTTT. It is translated as CAWILAGKNTGELFF.

V is TRBV9 and J is TRBJ2-2; 7 bases are a match to TRBD2. In germline, CDR1 is SGDLS, CDR2 YYNGEE. V trimming: 1 base; J trimming: 1 base; junction bases outside the gene matches: 4. This CDR3 is 16 amino acids long. The CDR3 DNA reads as TGTGCCAGCAGCGTATGGGCGGGGGTGAACACCGGGGAGCTGTTTTTT. Its translation: CASSVWAGVNTGELFF. Full variable domain (outside the CDR3, taken from reference TRBV9 and TRBJ2-2): DSGVTQTPKHLITATGQRVTLRCSPRSGDLSVYWYQQSLDQGLQFLIQYYNGEERAKGNILERFSAQQFPDLHSELNLSSLELGDSALYFCASSVWAGVNTGELFFGEGSRLTVL.

This clonotype was recorded a few times. The chain carries TRBV11-3 and TRBJ2-1; D could derive from TRBD1 or TRBD2 (5 bases each). The CDR3 is made up of 15 amino acids. Germline V gene data show CDR1 as SGHNT and CDR2 as YENEEA. V was shortened by 1 base and J by 5 bases, with 12 bases between the two germline ends. CDR3 sequence: CASSLGRDPDNEQFF. CDR3 sequence (DNA): TGTGCCAGCAGCTTAGGTCGGGACCCAGACAATGAGCAGTTCTTC.

The chain recombines TRBV19 with TRBJ1-5; no firm D call. The CDR3 runs 12 residues. Per germline, CDR1 LNHDA and CDR2 SQIVND (reference sequence). The V end was cut by 4 bases, the J end by 7 bases, with 8 bases between. CDR3 protein: CASSRFEQPQHF. CDR3 nucleotides: TGTGCCAGTAGTAGATTCGAACAGCCCCAGCATTTT.

This clonotype was found many times. The rearrangement joins TRBV27 to TRBJ2-1; perhaps TRBD2 as D (6 bases). V was trimmed by 4 bases and J by 7 bases, leaving 17 bases between them. The CDR3 length is 15 residues. The germline V gene has CDR1 MNHEY and CDR2 SMNVEV (reference sequence). The CDR3 DNA follows: TGTGCCAGCAGTTCTCTGGGTAGCGGAAATAATGAGCAGTTCTTC. Translated, it gives CASSSLGSGNNEQFF.